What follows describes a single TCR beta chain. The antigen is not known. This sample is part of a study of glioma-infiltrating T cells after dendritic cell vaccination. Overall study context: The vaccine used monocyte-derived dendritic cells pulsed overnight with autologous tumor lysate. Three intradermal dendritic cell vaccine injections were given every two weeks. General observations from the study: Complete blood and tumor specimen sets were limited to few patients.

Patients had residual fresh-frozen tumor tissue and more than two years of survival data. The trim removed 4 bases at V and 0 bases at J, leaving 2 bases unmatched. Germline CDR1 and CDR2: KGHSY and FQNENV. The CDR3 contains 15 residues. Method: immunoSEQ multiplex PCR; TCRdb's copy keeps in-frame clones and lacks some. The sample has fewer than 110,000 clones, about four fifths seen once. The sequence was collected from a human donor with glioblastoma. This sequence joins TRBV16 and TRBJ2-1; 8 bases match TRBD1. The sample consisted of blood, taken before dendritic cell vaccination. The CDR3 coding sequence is TGTGCCAGCAGCCGGGACAGGAGCTCCTACAATGAGCAGTTCTTC. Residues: CASSRDRSSYNEQFF.